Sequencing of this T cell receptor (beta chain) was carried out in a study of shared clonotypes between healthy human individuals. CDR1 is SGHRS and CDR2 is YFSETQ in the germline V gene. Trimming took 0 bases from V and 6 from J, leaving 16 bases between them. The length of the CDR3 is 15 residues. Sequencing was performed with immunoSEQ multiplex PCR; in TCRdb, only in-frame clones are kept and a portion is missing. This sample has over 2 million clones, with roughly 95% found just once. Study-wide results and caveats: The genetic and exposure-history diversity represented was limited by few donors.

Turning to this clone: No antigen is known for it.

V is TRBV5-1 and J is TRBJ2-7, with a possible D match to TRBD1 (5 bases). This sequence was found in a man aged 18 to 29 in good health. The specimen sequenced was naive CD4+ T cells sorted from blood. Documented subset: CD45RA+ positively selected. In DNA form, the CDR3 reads TGCGCCAGCAGCTTGGCCCAGGGAAAGTCGACCGAGCAGTACTTC. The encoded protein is CASSLAQGKSTEQYF. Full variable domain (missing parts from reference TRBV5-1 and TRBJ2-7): KAGVTQTPRYLIKTRGQQVTLSCSPISGHRSVSWYQQTPGQGLQFLFEYFSETQRNKGNFPGRFSGRQFSNSRSEMNVSTLELGDSALYLCASSLAQGKSTEQYFGPGTRLTVT.